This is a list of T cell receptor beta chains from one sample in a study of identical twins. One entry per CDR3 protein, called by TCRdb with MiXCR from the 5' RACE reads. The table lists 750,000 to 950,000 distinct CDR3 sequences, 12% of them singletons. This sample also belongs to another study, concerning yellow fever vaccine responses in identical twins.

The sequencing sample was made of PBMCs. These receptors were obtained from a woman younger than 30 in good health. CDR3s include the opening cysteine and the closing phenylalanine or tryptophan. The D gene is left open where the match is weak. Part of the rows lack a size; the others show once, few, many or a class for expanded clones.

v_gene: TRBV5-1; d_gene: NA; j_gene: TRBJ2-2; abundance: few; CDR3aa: CASSLEGGRFILNTGELFF; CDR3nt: TGCGCCAGCAGCTTGGAGGGGGGCAGGTTCATTTTGAACACCGGGGAGCTGTTTTTT
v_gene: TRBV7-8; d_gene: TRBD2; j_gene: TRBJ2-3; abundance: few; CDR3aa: CASSLGTSGGFTGDTQYF; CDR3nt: TGTGCCAGCAGCTTAGGGACTAGCGGGGGCTTTACTGGAGATACGCAGTATTTT
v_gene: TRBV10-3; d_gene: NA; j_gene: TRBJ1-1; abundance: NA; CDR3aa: CAIGKDTEAFF; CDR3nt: TGTGCCATCGGTAAGGACACTGAAGCTTTCTTT
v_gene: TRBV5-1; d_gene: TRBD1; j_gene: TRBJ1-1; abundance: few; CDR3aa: CASRQGGNTEAFF; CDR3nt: TGCGCCAGCCGACAGGGTGGGAACACTGAAGCTTTCTTT
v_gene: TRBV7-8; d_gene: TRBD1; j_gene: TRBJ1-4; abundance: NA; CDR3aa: CASSPRPTGENEKLFF; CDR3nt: TGTGCCAGCAGTCCTAGGCCGACAGGGGAAAATGAAAAACTGTTTTTT
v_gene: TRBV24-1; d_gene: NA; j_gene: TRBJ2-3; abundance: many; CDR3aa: CATSDYPGAVRKYF; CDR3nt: TGTGCCACCAGTGATTATCCGGGGGCGGTGAGGAAGTATTTT
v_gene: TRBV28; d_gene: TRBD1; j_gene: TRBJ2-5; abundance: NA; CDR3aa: CASSSLTGVQETQYF; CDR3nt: TGTGCCAGCAGTTCTCTGACAGGGGTCCAAGAGACCCAGTACTTC
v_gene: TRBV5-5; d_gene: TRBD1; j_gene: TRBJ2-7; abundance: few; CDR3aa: CASSPGQGYYEQYF; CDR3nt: TGTGCCAGCAGCCCGGGACAGGGGTACTACGAGCAGTACTTC
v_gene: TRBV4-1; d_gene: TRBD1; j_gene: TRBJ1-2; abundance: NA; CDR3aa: CASSHPMRRQGDAGYTF; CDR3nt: TGCGCCAGCAGCCACCCAATGAGGAGACAGGGAGACGCTGGCTACACCTTC
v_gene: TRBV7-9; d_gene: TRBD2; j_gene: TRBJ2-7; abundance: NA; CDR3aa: CASSSPRRETWEQYF; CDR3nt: TGTGCCAGCAGCTCCCCCCGGCGGGAGACTTGGGAGCAGTACTTC
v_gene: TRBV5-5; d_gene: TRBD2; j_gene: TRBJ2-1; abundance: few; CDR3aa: CASTLEASGDFSYEQFF; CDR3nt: TGTGCCAGCACCTTGGAGGCTAGCGGAGACTTCTCGTATGAGCAGTTCTTC
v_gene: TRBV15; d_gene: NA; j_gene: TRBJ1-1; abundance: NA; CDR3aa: CATSMAENTEAFF; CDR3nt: TGTGCCACCAGCATGGCAGAGAACACTGAAGCTTTCTTT
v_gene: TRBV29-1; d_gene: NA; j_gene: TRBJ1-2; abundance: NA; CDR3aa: CSVGPDGRANYGYTF; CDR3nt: TGCAGCGTTGGTCCGGATGGGAGGGCTAACTATGGCTACACCTTC
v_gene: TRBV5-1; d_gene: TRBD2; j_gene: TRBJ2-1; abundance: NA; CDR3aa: CASSLGLAGDHEQFF; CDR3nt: TGCGCCAGCAGCTTGGGCCTAGCGGGAGATCATGAGCAGTTCTTC
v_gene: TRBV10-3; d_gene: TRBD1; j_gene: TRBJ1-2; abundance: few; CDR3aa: CAINDGTAINYGYTF; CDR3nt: TGTGCCATCAACGATGGGACAGCGATTAACTATGGCTACACCTTC
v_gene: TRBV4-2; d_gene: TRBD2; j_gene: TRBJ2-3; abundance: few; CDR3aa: CASSQTPGTSGGGTQYF; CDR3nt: TGTGCCAGCAGCCAAACTCCCGGGACTAGCGGGGGAGGTACGCAGTATTTT
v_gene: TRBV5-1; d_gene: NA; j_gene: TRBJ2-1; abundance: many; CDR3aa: CASSLYVLASMDEQFF; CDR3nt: TGCGCCAGCAGCTTGTATGTACTAGCTTCGATGGATGAGCAGTTCTTC
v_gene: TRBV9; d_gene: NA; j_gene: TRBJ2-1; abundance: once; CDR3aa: CASTSGVGEQFF; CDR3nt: TGTGCCAGCACCTCGGGGGTTGGTGAGCAGTTCTTC
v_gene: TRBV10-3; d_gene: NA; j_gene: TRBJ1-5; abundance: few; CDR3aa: CAISPGPSNQPQHF; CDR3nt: TGTGCCATCAGTCCCGGACCCAGCAATCAGCCCCAGCATTTT
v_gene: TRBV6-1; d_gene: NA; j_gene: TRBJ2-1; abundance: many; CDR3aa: CASSPLQGLSYNEQFF; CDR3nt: TGTGCCAGCAGTCCGTTACAGGGTTTGTCCTACAATGAGCAGTTCTTC
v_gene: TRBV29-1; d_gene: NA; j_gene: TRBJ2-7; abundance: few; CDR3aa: CSVEASREGEQYF; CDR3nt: TGCAGCGTTGAAGCCTCCAGGGAAGGCGAGCAGTACTTC
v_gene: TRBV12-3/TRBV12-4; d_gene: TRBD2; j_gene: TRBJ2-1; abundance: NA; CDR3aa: CASSLDSGRDNEQFF; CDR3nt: TGTGCCAGCAGTTTAGATAGCGGGAGGGACAATGAGCAGTTCTTC
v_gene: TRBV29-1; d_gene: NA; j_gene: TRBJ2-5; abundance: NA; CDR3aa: CSYLPGTAQETQYF; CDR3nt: TGCAGCTATCTCCCCGGGACGGCCCAAGAGACCCAGTACTTC
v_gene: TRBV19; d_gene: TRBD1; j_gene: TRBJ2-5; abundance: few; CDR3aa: CASRLQGPGETQYF; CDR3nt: TGTGCCAGTAGGTTACAGGGGCCGGGGGAGACCCAGTACTTC
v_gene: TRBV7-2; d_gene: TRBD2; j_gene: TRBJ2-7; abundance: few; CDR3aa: CASSLPTSGRFEQYF; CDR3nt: TGTGCCAGCAGCCTCCCGACTAGCGGGAGGTTCGAGCAGTACTTC
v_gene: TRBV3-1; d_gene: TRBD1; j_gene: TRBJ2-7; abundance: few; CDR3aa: CASSQDLRTGGDEQYF; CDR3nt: TGTGCCAGCAGCCAAGACCTCCGGACAGGGGGCGACGAGCAGTACTTC
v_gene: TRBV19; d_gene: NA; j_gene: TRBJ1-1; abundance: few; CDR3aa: CASRVRNTEAFF; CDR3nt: TGTGCCAGTAGGGTACGTAACACTGAAGCTTTCTTT
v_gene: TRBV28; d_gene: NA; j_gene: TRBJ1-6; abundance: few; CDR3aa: CASRPDEGSPLHF; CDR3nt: TGTGCCAGCAGACCGGACGAAGGGTCACCCCTCCACTTT
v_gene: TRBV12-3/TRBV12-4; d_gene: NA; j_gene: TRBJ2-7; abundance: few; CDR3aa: CASSSLPALYEQYF; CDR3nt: TGTGCCAGCAGTTCGCTCCCCGCCCTCTACGAGCAGTACTTC
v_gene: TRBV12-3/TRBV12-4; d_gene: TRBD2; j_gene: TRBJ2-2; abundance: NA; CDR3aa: CTFCFWLAGGANTGELFF; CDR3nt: TGTACCTTCTGTTTTTGGCTAGCGGGGGGCGCGAACACCGGGGAGCTGTTTTTT
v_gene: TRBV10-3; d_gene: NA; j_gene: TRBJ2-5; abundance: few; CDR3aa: CAISEMRGVQETQYF; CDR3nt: TGTGCCATCAGTGAGATGAGAGGGGTGCAAGAGACCCAGTACTTC
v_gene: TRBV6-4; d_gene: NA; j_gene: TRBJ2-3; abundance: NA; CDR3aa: CASSDGRRGLSTDTQYF; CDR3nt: TGTGCCAGCAGTGACGGCAGGCGGGGCCTTAGCACAGATACGCAGTATTTT
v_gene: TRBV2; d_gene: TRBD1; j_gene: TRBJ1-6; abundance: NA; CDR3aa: CATSLTGYNSPLHF; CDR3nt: TGTGCCACAAGCTTGACAGGGTATAATTCACCCCTCCACTTT
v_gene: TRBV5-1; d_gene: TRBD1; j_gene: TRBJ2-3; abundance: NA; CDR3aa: CASSNRGPRSTDTQYF; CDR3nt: TGCGCCAGCAGCAACAGGGGTCCCCGAAGCACAGATACGCAGTATTTT
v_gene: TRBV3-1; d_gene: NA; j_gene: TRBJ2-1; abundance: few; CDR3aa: CASSRHGPQEQFF; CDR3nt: TGTGCCAGCAGCCGCCACGGTCCGCAGGAGCAGTTCTTC
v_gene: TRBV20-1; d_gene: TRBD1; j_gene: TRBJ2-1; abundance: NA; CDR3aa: CSAWGTGTYNEQFF; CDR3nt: TGCAGTGCTTGGGGGACAGGAACCTACAATGAGCAGTTCTTC
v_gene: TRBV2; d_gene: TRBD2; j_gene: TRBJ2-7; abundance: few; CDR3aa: CASVAGARYEQYF; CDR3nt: TGTGCCAGTGTAGCGGGAGCCCGTTACGAGCAGTACTTC
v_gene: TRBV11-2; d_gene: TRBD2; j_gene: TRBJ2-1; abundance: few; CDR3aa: CASSLVGLAGVLRPRNEQFF; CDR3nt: TGTGCCAGCAGCTTAGTGGGCCTAGCGGGAGTCCTGCGCCCCAGGAATGAGCAGTTCTTC
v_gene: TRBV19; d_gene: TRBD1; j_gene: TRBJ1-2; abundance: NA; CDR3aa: CASTPQGADGYTF; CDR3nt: TGTGCCAGTACCCCCCAGGGGGCTGATGGCTACACCTTC
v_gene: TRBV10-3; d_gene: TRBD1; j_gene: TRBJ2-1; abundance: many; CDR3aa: CATVPGQAYNEQFF; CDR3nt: TGTGCCACTGTTCCGGGACAGGCATACAATGAGCAGTTCTTC
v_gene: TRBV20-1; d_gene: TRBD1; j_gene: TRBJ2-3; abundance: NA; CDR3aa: CSAIGGTGGLGDTQYF; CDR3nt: TGCAGTGCTATTGGCGGGACAGGGGGATTAGGCGATACGCAGTATTTT